This is a list of T cell receptor beta chains from one sample in a study of shared clonotypes between healthy human individuals. Sequencing was performed with immunoSEQ multiplex PCR; in TCRdb, only in-frame clones are kept and a portion is missing. This table has around 720,000 clones, around 73% appearing once. The sample consisted of memory CD4+ T cells sorted from blood. The receptor set was obtained from a woman under 40 in good health. CDR3s include the opening cysteine and the closing phenylalanine or tryptophan. D genes are given only for firm matches. Size tells how often a clone was seen (once, few, many) or the class of an expanded clone, and some rows leave it out.

DNA: TGCGCCAGCAGCCAAGAGGAGGTACCCATTTACAATGAGCAGTTCTTC
CDR3: CASSQEEVPIYNEQFF
D: -
J: TRBJ2-1
V: TRBV4-1
size: -

DNA: TGTGCCAGCAGCTTTATTCCCCCAGTACGCGACACCGGGGAGCTGTTTTTT
CDR3: CASSFIPPVRDTGELFF
D: -
J: TRBJ2-2
V: TRBV7-6
size: -

DNA: TGTGCCAGCTCACCACCTTCTCGAGCAGATACGCAGTATTTT
CDR3: CASSPPSRADTQYF
D: -
J: TRBJ2-3
V: TRBV18
size: -

DNA: TGTGCCAGCAGGCGACTGGGTGAAGAGACCCAGTACTTC
CDR3: CASRRLGEETQYF
D: -
J: TRBJ2-5
V: TRBV14
size: -

DNA: TGCGCCAGCAGCCAAACCATGGGGTTAGGGACTAGCGGGAGGGGATTTGAGCAGTTCTTC
CDR3: CASSQTMGLGTSGRGFEQFF
D: TRBD2
J: TRBJ2-1
V: TRBV4-1
size: -

DNA: TGTGCCAGCAGCGGAGCCCAGGGGTCGAAATCTGGGGCCAACGTCCTGACTTTC
CDR3: CASSGAQGSKSGANVLTF
D: -
J: TRBJ2-6
V: TRBV9
size: -

DNA: TGCGCCAGCAGCCTCCGACAGGGGGCTGGAAACACCATATATTTT
CDR3: CASSLRQGAGNTIYF
D: TRBD1
J: TRBJ1-3
V: TRBV4-1
size: -

DNA: TGTGCCAGCCTGGGGACAATCGACAATGAGCAGTTCTTC
CDR3: CASLGTIDNEQFF
D: -
J: TRBJ2-1
V: TRBV28
size: -

DNA: TGCAGCGTTGAGTTGGCGGGAGCCGCCGAGCAGTACTTC
CDR3: CSVELAGAAEQYF
D: TRBD2
J: TRBJ2-7
V: TRBV29-1
size: -

DNA: TGCGCCAGCAGCCGCAGGGAAGGGGTCCGCGATACGCAGTATTTT
CDR3: CASSRREGVRDTQYF
D: -
J: TRBJ2-3
V: TRBV4-1
size: -

DNA: TGTGCCAGCAGCTACCAACGGGACAGTTACGAGCAGTACTTC
CDR3: CASSYQRDSYEQYF
D: TRBD1
J: TRBJ2-7
V: TRBV7-2
size: -

DNA: TGTGCCTGGAGTTCGGGGGCCATTCAGCCCCAGCATTTT
CDR3: CAWSSGAIQPQHF
D: -
J: TRBJ1-5
V: TRBV30
size: -

DNA: TGTGCCAGTTCCTCGACAGGCAATATCTGGGAGCAGTACTTC
CDR3: CASSSTGNIWEQYF
D: -
J: TRBJ2-7
V: TRBV19
size: few

DNA: TGTGCCAGCAGTGAATTGGCGGGAGGGCACGAGCAGTACTTC
CDR3: CASSELAGGHEQYF
D: TRBD2
J: TRBJ2-7
V: TRBV6-1
size: -

DNA: TGTGCCAGGCCTTGGGGGTCCATGGTTAATGAGCAGTTCTTC
CDR3: CARPWGSMVNEQFF
D: -
J: TRBJ2-1
V: TRBV19
size: -

DNA: TGTGCCAGCAGTCGCTCCCAGCGGGAGGTCGGAGATACGCAGTATTTT
CDR3: CASSRSQREVGDTQYF
D: TRBD2
J: TRBJ2-3
V: TRBV27
size: -

DNA: TGTGCCGGAAACACGGAGTTCAATCAGCCCCAGCATTTT
CDR3: CAGNTEFNQPQHF
D: -
J: TRBJ1-5
V: TRBV2
size: few

DNA: TGTGCCTGGTGGGTCTGGGGGGGAGCCAAAAACATTCAGTACTTC
CDR3: CAWWVWGGAKNIQYF
D: TRBD2
J: TRBJ2-4
V: TRBV30
size: -

DNA: TGTGCCATCAGCCCTGGGCAGGGGAGTGGAGAAGGAGAGACCCAGTACTTC
CDR3: CAISPGQGSGEGETQYF
D: -
J: TRBJ2-5
V: TRBV10-3
size: few

DNA: TGCGCCAGCAGCTTGGCCGGAGACGGAATATACAATGAGCAGTTCTTC
CDR3: CASSLAGDGIYNEQFF
D: -
J: TRBJ2-1
V: TRBV5-1
size: -

DNA: TGTGCCAGCACTACCACCGCCTCTGGAAACACCATATATTTT
CDR3: CASTTTASGNTIYF
D: -
J: TRBJ1-3
V: TRBV28
size: -

DNA: TGCGCCAGCAGCCTCCGGACTAGCGGGCCTTCGAACACCGGGGAGCTGTTTTTT
CDR3: CASSLRTSGPSNTGELFF
D: TRBD2
J: TRBJ2-2
V: TRBV4-1
size: -

DNA: TGTGCCAGCAGCGGACGGGAGTGGATCCCCCAAGAGACCCAGTACTTC
CDR3: CASSGREWIPQETQYF
D: -
J: TRBJ2-5
V: TRBV7-9
size: once

DNA: TGTGCCAGCAGTGGGGGACAGGGGGGAAACATTCAGTACTTC
CDR3: CASSGGQGGNIQYF
D: TRBD1
J: TRBJ2-4
V: TRBV28
size: -

DNA: TGTGCCAGCAGCTTAAACTACCTAAGCACAGATACGCAGTATTTT
CDR3: CASSLNYLSTDTQYF
D: -
J: TRBJ2-3
V: TRBV7-2
size: few

DNA: TGTGCCAGCATTCCCAGTGAGAGGGGTACGCAGCCCCAGCATTTT
CDR3: CASIPSERGTQPQHF
D: -
J: TRBJ1-5
V: TRBV6-1
size: few

DNA: TGTGCCAGCAGCTCATCACAGGGGAGAGAGACCCAGTACTTC
CDR3: CASSSSQGRETQYF
D: TRBD1
J: TRBJ2-5
V: TRBV5-4
size: -

DNA: TGTGCCAGCAGCTTATCTCCTGATAGAGGCACAGATACGCAGTATTTT
CDR3: CASSLSPDRGTDTQYF
D: -
J: TRBJ2-3
V: TRBV13
size: -

DNA: TGTGCCAGTAGTATGGGACAGCAGTATGGCTACACCTTC
CDR3: CASSMGQQYGYTF
D: TRBD1
J: TRBJ1-2
V: TRBV19
size: -

DNA: TGTGCCAGCAGCTTCACCACAGGGGGTGCCTACGAGCAGTACTTC
CDR3: CASSFTTGGAYEQYF
D: TRBD1
J: TRBJ2-7
V: TRBV11-2
size: -

DNA: TGTGCCAGCAGGAGACAGGGATGGGCTAACTATGGCTACACCTTC
CDR3: CASRRQGWANYGYTF
D: TRBD1
J: TRBJ1-2
V: TRBV27
size: few

DNA: TGTGCCAGCTGGAGGGGAGGGGGCAATAGCAATCAGCCCCAGCATTTT
CDR3: CASWRGGGNSNQPQHF
D: TRBD1
J: TRBJ1-5
V: TRBV27
size: once

DNA: TGTGCCACCAGCGAGCCACAGGGTCGTGGGGCCAACGTCCTGACTTTC
CDR3: CATSEPQGRGANVLTF
D: -
J: TRBJ2-6
V: TRBV15
size: -

DNA: TGTGCCAGCAGGGGGGGCGTTCGCACAGATACGCAGTATTTT
CDR3: CASRGGVRTDTQYF
D: -
J: TRBJ2-3
V: TRBV5-8
size: -

DNA: TGTGCCAGCAGCTCACAGGGGGCGCGGGGCTACACCTTC
CDR3: CASSSQGARGYTF
D: TRBD1
J: TRBJ1-2
V: TRBV11-2
size: -

DNA: TGCGCCAGCAGAAGAGGCGGGAGAAGTGACGATGAGCAGTTCTTC
CDR3: CASRRGGRSDDEQFF
D: TRBD2
J: TRBJ2-1
V: TRBV5-1
size: -

DNA: TGTGCCAGCAGCCAAGATACGTGGGGCGGGGGGAGAACGACAGATACGCAGTATTTT
CDR3: CASSQDTWGGGRTTDTQYF
D: TRBD2
J: TRBJ2-3
V: TRBV14
size: -

DNA: TGTGCCAGCTCACCAGAGGGGTTCGAGCAGTACTTC
CDR3: CASSPEGFEQYF
D: -
J: TRBJ2-7
V: TRBV18
size: few

DNA: TGTGCCAGTAGTATAAGGTGGCGTAGCGCCAAAAACATTCAGTACTTC
CDR3: CASSIRWRSAKNIQYF
D: -
J: TRBJ2-4
V: TRBV19
size: few

DNA: TGTGCCAGCAGCCTAGGGGTGGGCAGGGGGGATCAGCCCCAGCATTTT
CDR3: CASSLGVGRGDQPQHF
D: TRBD1
J: TRBJ1-5
V: TRBV7-6
size: -

DNA: TGTGCCAGCAGTTGGTACAGGGAGGATCAGCCCCAGCATTTT
CDR3: CASSWYREDQPQHF
D: -
J: TRBJ1-5
V: TRBV28
size: -

DNA: TGTGCCAGCTCCGGGCGGCAGGCGCCCTACGAGCAGTACTTC
CDR3: CASSGRQAPYEQYF
D: -
J: TRBJ2-7
V: TRBV18
size: -

DNA: TGCGCCAGCAGATTGGATTCTACCTACAATGAGCAGTTCTTC
CDR3: CASRLDSTYNEQFF
D: -
J: TRBJ2-1
V: TRBV5-1
size: -

DNA: TGTGCACAGCCTGCGAATGGGGCCAACGTCCTGACTTTC
CDR3: CAQPANGANVLTF
D: -
J: TRBJ2-6
V: TRBV30
size: -

DNA: TGTGCCAGCAGCCCTAGTTGGCTGAACACTGAAGCTTTCTTT
CDR3: CASSPSWLNTEAFF
D: -
J: TRBJ1-1
V: TRBV7-9
size: -

DNA: TGTGCCAGCTGTCCTCAGGGACAAAGCACAGATACGCAGTATTTT
CDR3: CASCPQGQSTDTQYF
D: -
J: TRBJ2-3
V: TRBV2
size: once

DNA: TGTGCCAGTAGTATTTCGGGGGGGCCAAAGGAGACCCAGTACTTC
CDR3: CASSISGGPKETQYF
D: TRBD2
J: TRBJ2-5
V: TRBV19
size: -

DNA: TGTGCCAGCAGTCCACAGGGGATGGGAACCTACGAGCAGTACTTC
CDR3: CASSPQGMGTYEQYF
D: TRBD1
J: TRBJ2-7
V: TRBV27
size: -

DNA: TGTGCCAGCAGTTTGCAGGGAGTCACTGAAGCTTTCTTT
CDR3: CASSLQGVTEAFF
D: -
J: TRBJ1-1
V: TRBV28
size: -

DNA: TGTGCCAGCAGTGTTCAGCACAGGGGCACAGATACGCAGTATTTT
CDR3: CASSVQHRGTDTQYF
D: -
J: TRBJ2-3
V: TRBV2
size: -

DNA: TGTGCCAGCAGCTTAGCGGGGGACAGGGTATCTCCGAGCTATGGCTACACCTTC
CDR3: CASSLAGDRVSPSYGYTF
D: TRBD1
J: TRBJ1-2
V: TRBV7-9
size: once

DNA: TGTGCCAGCAGGGGAGGACGGGCGAACACCGGGGAGCTGTTTTTT
CDR3: CASRGGRANTGELFF
D: -
J: TRBJ2-2
V: TRBV28
size: few

DNA: TGTGCCAGCAGCCCTCTCGGGGCTTTGACTAGCGGGAGGACCTACAATGAGCAGTTCTTC
CDR3: CASSPLGALTSGRTYNEQFF
D: TRBD2
J: TRBJ2-1
V: TRBV7-6
size: once

DNA: TGTGCCAGCAGCTTAGATAGGACTAGCGGTGACGAGCAGTACTTC
CDR3: CASSLDRTSGDEQYF
D: TRBD2
J: TRBJ2-7
V: TRBV7-8
size: -